The 9 T cell receptor beta chains in this list originate from one sample, sequenced in a study of T-cell reconstitution after alpha-beta-depleted transplantation in children. Unique molecular identifiers featured in how the TCRbeta library was prepared. TCRdb ran MiXCR on the PCR reads and lists one entry per CDR3 protein. This table holds under 300,000 distinct CDR3 sequences, around 8.9% found once. The sequencing here drew on PBMCs from the stem cell graft donor, taken from the stem cell graft. These receptors all stem from a human donor who donated a stem cell graft to a child with SCID.

The rearrangement links TRBV6-2 or TRBV6-3 to TRBJ1-5, with no clear D. Germline values: CDR1 MNHEY, CDR2 SVGEGT. The CDR3 loop spans 14 amino acids. The V and J ends lost 7 bases and 4 bases respectively, with 14 bases between them. The CDR3 sequence is CASTFPPGNQPQHF. The CDR3 nucleotides are TGTGCCAGCACCTTCCCCCCGGGAAATCAGCCCCAGCATTTT.

The V call is TRBV20-1, the J call TRBJ1-1; no reliable D call. This CDR3 contains 13 residues. V shed 5 bases and J shed 1 base, with 11 bases lying between them. From germline, CDR1 is DFQATT and CDR2 SNEGSKA (reference sequence). This CDR3 is CSALRTANTEAFF. The CDR3 DNA reads TGCAGTGCTCTGCGGACTGCGAACACTGAAGCTTTCTTT.

This clonotype was observed many times. J is TRBJ1-6 and V is TRBV7-9, with TRBD1 matching over 9 bases. Germline V lookup: CDR1 SEHNR, CDR2 FQNEAQ (reference sequence). This CDR3 contains 16 residues. The V gene end was trimmed by 6 bases and the J gene end by 4 bases; junction bases not matched to a gene: 7. This CDR3 is CASRARQGVYNSPLHF. The CDR3 DNA reads as TGTGCCAGCAGAGCCAGACAGGGGGTGTATAATTCACCCCTCCACTTT.

This clonotype was picked up many times. CDR3: CSARDPRAGYIQYF. CDR3 sequence (DNA): TGCAGTGCTAGAGATCCCCGCGCAGGGTACATTCAGTACTTC. This chain links TRBV20-1 with TRBJ2-4; D is possibly TRBD1 (5 bases). The ends were cut back, 0 bases at V and 8 bases at J, with 14 bases in the middle. Germline lookup yields CDR1 DFQATT and CDR2 SNEGSKA (reference sequence). The CDR3 extends over 14 amino acids.

This clonotype was observed at least ten times. The chain uses TRBV7-2 and TRBJ1-1; D is undetermined. The CDR3 is 15 amino acids. Germline CDR1 SGHTA, CDR2 FQGNSA. Trimming cost V 2 bases and J 8 bases, with 18 bases left between them. In DNA, the CDR3 is TGTGCCAGCAGCTTAAGGATCCTAGTTGGTCAGGAAGCTTTCTTT. It yields the protein CASSLRILVGQEAFF.

This clonotype was recorded many times. The chain employs TRBV20-1 and TRBJ2-3; the D call may be TRBD1 or TRBD2 (6 bases each). Looked up from germline, CDR1 is DFQATT and CDR2 is SNEGSKA (reference sequence). This CDR3 is built from 14 residues. V was shortened by 6 bases and J by 0 bases, with 13 bases between the two germline ends. The CDR3: CSATGGISTDTQYF. CDR3 bases: TGCAGTGCAACCGGGGGCATTAGCACAGATACGCAGTATTTT.

This clonotype was seen ten or more times. The genes are TRBV5-1 and TRBJ2-1, with TRBD1 matching over 8 bases. V dropped 0 bases and J dropped 6; count of bases not matched to a gene: 8. The CDR3 covers 16 residues. From germline, CDR1 is SGHRS and CDR2 YFSETQ. The CDR3 reads CASSLAEGQAVNEQFF. The CDR3 DNA sequence: TGCGCCAGCAGCTTGGCCGAGGGACAGGCCGTCAATGAGCAGTTCTTC.

This clonotype was counted ten times or more. This chain links TRBV29-1 with TRBJ1-1; TRBD1 agrees at 7 bases. The CDR3 is 13 amino acids. Germline CDR1 is SQVTM and CDR2 is ANQGSEA. The junction had 12 bases not matched to a gene; V was cut back by 7 bases and J by 7 bases. The CDR3 coding sequence is TGCAGCGCCCTGACAGGGAATGGGCTTGAAGCTTTCTTT. Its protein product is CSALTGNGLEAFF.

This clonotype was detected many times. The J gene is TRBJ2-1, the V gene TRBV10-3; D gene uncertain. Germline CDR1 is ENHRY and CDR2 is SYGVKD. The germline V and J ends were trimmed by 5 bases and 0 bases, with 5 bases remaining between them. The CDR3 is 13 residues long. CDR3: CAISHSSYNEQFF. The CDR3 DNA reads TGTGCCATCAGTCACAGCTCCTACAATGAGCAGTTCTTC.